One and the same sample provided the 17 T cell receptor beta chains below, sequenced in a study of blood T cell repertoires in COVID-19. This table comes from immunoSEQ multiplex PCR, and its TCRdb copy is limited to in-frame clones, with some not included. Among roughly 180,000 clones listed, roughly 76% were seen once. Sequenced: peripheral blood. The receptors stem from a woman aged 40 to 55 with COVID-19, enrolled during active disease.

This clone was seen a single time. This chain connects TRBV29-1 to TRBJ1-1; D unclear. The CDR3 sequence is 11 residues long. Germline assignment: CDR1 SQVTM and CDR2 ANQGSEA. The germline V and J ends were trimmed by 7 bases and 5 bases, with 11 bases remaining between them. This CDR3 reads CSAPRGTEAFF. The CDR3, as DNA: TGCAGCGCTCCTCGGGGAACTGAAGCTTTCTTT.

This rearrangement joins TRBV5-6 to TRBJ1-4; possible D gene TRBD1, 5 bases. The CDR3 sequence is 15 residues long. Deletions cut 0 bases from V and 8 bases from J, with 14 bases between. Germline V gene lookup returns CDR1 SGHDT and CDR2 YYEEEE. The CDR3: CASSLVAGKGEKLFF. The CDR3 coding sequence is TGTGCCAGCAGCTTGGTTGCAGGGAAAGGAGAAAAACTGTTTTTT.

The chain links TRBV29-1 to TRBJ1-1; no clear D gene. CDR1 SQVTM and CDR2 ANQGSEA come from the germline V gene. Trimming stripped 4 bases from V and 5 bases from J, with 11 bases between. The CDR3 length is 12 residues. CDR3 sequence reads: CSVAGSGTEAFF. CDR3 DNA: TGCAGCGTTGCGGGGAGTGGAACTGAAGCTTTCTTT.

This chain connects TRBV9 to TRBJ2-1; perhaps TRBD2 as D (5 bases). Germline CDR1 and CDR2: SGDLS and YYNGEE. The CDR3 is 16 residues long. V lost 4 bases and J lost 0, with 14 bases in between. CDR3 region: CASSSSFTSSYNEQFF. CDR3 coding DNA: TGTGCCAGCAGCTCCAGTTTCACTAGCTCCTACAATGAGCAGTTCTTC.

The genes are TRBV4-1 and TRBJ2-2; D is perhaps TRBD1 (6 bases). There are 16 residues in the CDR3. Germline V gives CDR1 MGHRA, CDR2 YSYEKL. Trimming took 4 bases from V and 2 from J, leaving 14 bases between them. CDR3: CASSLQAGVNTGELFF. The CDR3 DNA reads as TGCGCCAGCAGCCTCCAAGCAGGGGTAAACACCGGGGAGCTGTTTTTT.

This chain joins TRBV5-1 and TRBJ1-4; 11 positions agree with TRBD1. The V gene's germline CDR1 is SGHRS and CDR2 YFSETQ. There are 15 residues in the CDR3. Trimming took 4 bases from V and 6 from J; bases not matched to a gene: 5. CDR3 sequence: CASSGPGQGDEKLFF. The DNA for the CDR3 is TGCGCCAGCAGCGGGCCGGGACAGGGGGATGAAAAACTGTTTTTT.

V is TRBV7-9 and J is TRBJ1-3; D not resolved. Trimming stripped 0 bases from V and 0 bases from J, with 6 bases between. Germline CDR1 is SEHNR and CDR2 is FQNEAQ (reference sequence). CDR3 length: 15 amino acids. The CDR3, as DNA: TGTGCCAGCAGCTTAGCGGTGAGCTCTGGAAACACCATATATTTT. This codes for CASSLAVSSGNTIYF.

For the CDR3, the DNA is TGTGCCAGCGGGGGCACCAACTACGAGCAGTACTTC. It encodes CASGGTNYEQYF. This chain connects TRBV2 to TRBJ2-7; tentative D call: TRBD1 (6 bases). Germline V gives CDR1 SNHLY, CDR2 FYNNEI. V was pared by 8 bases and J by 3 bases, with 11 bases between. The CDR3 consists of 12 residues.

This clone was counted between two and nine times. The chain joins TRBV7-8 to TRBJ1-6; D not certain. Trimming removed 4 bases from V and 4 bases from J, with 11 bases in between. The CDR3 spans 15 residues. Germline-derived CDR1 and CDR2 are SGHVS and FQNEAQ. The CDR3 sequence is CASSSGRPYNSPLHF. The CDR3 nucleotides read TGTGCCAGCAGCTCTGGGAGGCCTTATAATTCACCCCTCCACTTT.

V gene TRBV19 combines with J gene TRBJ2-1, with D perhaps TRBD2 (5 bases). Trimming shortened V by 6 bases and J by 12 bases, and 18 bases separated the two germline ends. Germline CDR1 LNHDA, CDR2 SQIVND (reference sequence). This CDR3 is 13 amino acids long. CDR3 nucleotide sequence: TGTGCCAGTAGCAGCGGCGCCCCCGGGGTGCAGTTCTTC. It is translated as CASSSGAPGVQFF.

J is TRBJ2-3 and V is TRBV7-3, with TRBD2 matching 8 bases. Germline-derived CDR1 and CDR2 are SGHTA and FQGTGA. This CDR3 contains 15 residues. After removal of 2 bases from V and 5 bases from J, the junction contained 6 bases not matched to a gene. The CDR3 loop is CASSLYGREGDTQYF. CDR3 in DNA: TGTGCCAGCAGCTTATACGGGAGGGAAGGAGATACGCAGTATTTT.

The chain links TRBV5-6 to TRBJ2-7; TRBD2 agrees at 8 bases. The CDR3 contains 14 residues. Germline CDR1 is SGHDT and CDR2 is YYEEEE. With 6 bases clipped from V and 7 bases from J, the junction kept 12 bases outside the gene matches. CDR3 coding DNA: TGTGCCAGCACCCGACTCGCGGGGGGAGAGGAGCAGTACGTC. Translated, it gives CASTRLAGGEEQYV.

The V and J genes are TRBV30 and TRBJ2-5; the D is unclear. CDR1 GTSNPN and CDR2 SVGIG come from the germline V gene (reference sequence). V was cut by 0 bases and J by 5 bases, with 13 bases left in between. The CDR3 length is 14 residues. The CDR3 protein is CAWSVRAMVETQYF. The CDR3 DNA is TGTGCCTGGAGTGTACGAGCGATGGTGGAGACCCAGTACTTC.

The chain couples TRBV15 to TRBJ1-1; D call uncertain. Germline V gene data show CDR1 as LNHNV and CDR2 as YYDKDF (reference sequence). V shed 0 bases and J shed 4 bases, with 9 bases lying between them. This CDR3 comprises 14 residues. The CDR3 is CATSRDLGGTEAFF. DNA for the CDR3: TGTGCCACCAGCAGAGATTTGGGAGGCACTGAAGCTTTCTTT.

The chain employs TRBV25-1 and TRBJ1-4; 7 nucleotides match TRBD1. Germline trimming cut 8 bases from V and 3 bases from J; bases unmatched to any gene: 3. The CDR3 is made up of 13 amino acids. The germline CDR1 and CDR2 sequences are MGHDK and SYGVNS. The CDR3 coding sequence is TGTGCCAGCCGAGACAGGGCTAATGAAAAACTGTTTTTT. This translates into CASRDRANEKLFF.

The rearrangement uses TRBV20-1 and TRBJ2-3; 11 positions match TRBD2. Germline V gene lookup returns CDR1 DFQATT and CDR2 SNEGSKA (reference sequence). The trim removed 3 bases at V and 1 base at J, leaving 9 bases unmatched. CDR3 length: 17 residues. The DNA of the CDR3 is TGCAGTGCTAGTTCACTAGCGGGAGCGAGGGGCACAGATACGCAGTATTTT. This sequence encodes CSASSLAGARGTDTQYF.

The chain recombines TRBV4-2 with TRBJ2-2, with D perhaps TRBD1 (5 bases). This CDR3 region has 15 residues. Germline CDR1 reads LGHNA; CDR2 reads YNFKEQ. Trimming removed 2 bases at V and 4 bases at J, with 11 bases between. CDR3 loop: CASSQLGLGTGELFF. Here the CDR3 DNA reads TGTGCCAGCAGCCAATTGGGGCTCGGCACCGGGGAGCTGTTTTTT.